This T cell receptor beta chain was retrieved from a study of shared clonotypes between healthy human individuals. Study at large: Aged 18 to 49, the donors were a couple of women and a few men. Researchers assigned three CD4 naive, three CD4 memory, two CD8 naive and one CD8 memory plate to each donor.

Method: immunoSEQ multiplex PCR; TCRdb's copy keeps in-frame clones and lacks some. The sample yields around 2,000,000 clones, about 95% seen once. General study results and limits: Among several donors, roughly 5% of naive CD4 clonotypes were found in common. Donor clonotype sharing was expected to depend on sequencing depth.

Regarding this clone: The antigen is undetermined.

CD45RO-negative cells were positively selected for CCR7, leaving out terminally differentiated effector memory CD45RA+ cells. This CDR3 is built from 16 residues. Between the trimmed V and J ends, which lost 2 bases and 6 bases, there was a span of 18 bases. Germline lookup yields CDR1 MNHEY and CDR2 SMNVEV (reference sequence). The chain has TRBV27 and TRBJ2-3, with D perhaps TRBD2 (5 bases). This TCR came from a man between 18 and 35 years old in good health. The specimen was naive CD8+ T cells sorted from blood. CDR3 sequence: CASSLSLAGFSDTQYF. CDR3 nucleotides: TGTGCCAGCAGTTTAAGTCTAGCTGGATTCTCGGATACGCAGTATTTT.